The present T cell receptor beta chain was sequenced within a study of T cell changes during pregnancy in multiple sclerosis. TCRdb keeps only in-frame clones here, not all; method: immunoSEQ multiplex PCR. Among tens of thousands of clones listed, roughly 90% were seen once. CDR1 is MNHEY, CDR2 SVGAGI, per germline. The V gene lost 2 bases and the J gene lost 0 bases, with 8 bases spanning the gap. CDR3 length equals 14 residues. The chain joins TRBV6-5 to TRBJ2-7; the D is unclear. The origin of this receptor is a female donor in good health, enrolled as a control in a pregnancy study. The specimen was peripheral blood, collected after pregnancy. The DNA for the CDR3 is TGTGCCAGCAGTTACCGCAGTAACTCCTACGAGCAGTACTTC. Its translation is CASSYRSNSYEQYF.